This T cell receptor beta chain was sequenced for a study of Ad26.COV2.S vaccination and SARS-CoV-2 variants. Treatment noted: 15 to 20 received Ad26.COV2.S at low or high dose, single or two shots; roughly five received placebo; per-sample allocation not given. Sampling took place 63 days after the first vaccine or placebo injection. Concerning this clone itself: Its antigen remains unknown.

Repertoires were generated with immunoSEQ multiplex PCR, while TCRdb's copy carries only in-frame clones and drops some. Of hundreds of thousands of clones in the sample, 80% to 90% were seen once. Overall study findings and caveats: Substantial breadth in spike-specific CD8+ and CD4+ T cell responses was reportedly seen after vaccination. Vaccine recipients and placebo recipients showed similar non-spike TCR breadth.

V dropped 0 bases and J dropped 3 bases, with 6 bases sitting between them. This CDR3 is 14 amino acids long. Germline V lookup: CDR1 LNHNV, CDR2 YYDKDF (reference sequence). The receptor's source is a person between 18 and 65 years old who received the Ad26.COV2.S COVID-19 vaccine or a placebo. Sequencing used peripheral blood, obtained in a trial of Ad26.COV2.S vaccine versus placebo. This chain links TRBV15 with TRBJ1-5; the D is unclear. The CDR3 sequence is CATSRDLNNQPQHF. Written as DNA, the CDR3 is TGTGCCACCAGCAGAGATCTCAACAATCAGCCCCAGCATTTT.